This T cell receptor (beta chain) comes out of a study of CD8 T cells in ankylosing spondylitis. Study results and caveats: Disease-associated clonotypes exhibited CD8+ identity and were relatively infrequent in peripheral blood. Blood from ankylosing spondylitis patients appeared to carry a characteristic eight-variant TCR beta motif. Existing reports had already noted some motif variants in reactive arthritis synovial fluid and blood.

Concerning this clonotype itself: Its antigen is as yet unknown.

This CDR3 contains 16 residues. V lost 6 bases to trimming and J lost 1 base; unmatched junction nucleotides: 9. The germline gives CDR1 MNHNS, CDR2 SASEGT. TCRdb called the 5' RACE reads again in MiXCR, with one record for every CDR3 protein. The repertoire holds more than 650,000 distinct CDR3 sequences, with about 10% as singletons. The sample comprised blood, either unsorted or a sorted T cell fraction (not recorded which). The chain employs TRBV6-1 and TRBJ1-2, with 9 positions matching TRBD1. The TCR sequence derives from a male donor with ankylosing spondylitis. The CDR3 DNA follows: TGTGCCAGCAGGAGTCCCCGACAGGGGGTTAACTATGGCTACACCTTC. Translation: CASRSPRQGVNYGYTF.